The sequence of this T cell receptor beta chain was determined in a study of blood T cell repertoires in COVID-19. The overall study: The origin of the acute and convalescent COVID-19 samples was the United States, Italy and Spain. Sources were T cells, B-cell-depleted T cells, or PBMCs; the material itself was cDNA or gDNA.

There are 14 residues in the CDR3. The V gene's germline CDR1 is MNHEY and CDR2 SVGAGI. The ends lost 6 bases at V and 2 bases at J; junction bases unmatched: 6. Per the authors' pipeline: Reference gene primer amplification yielded estimated nucleated cell counts. This table comes from immunoSEQ multiplex PCR, and its TCRdb copy is limited to in-frame clones, with some not included. V and J calls plus clone size are reproduced from that table; the DNA served to infer D and trimming. The table lists under 80,000 clones, nearly 80% of them singletons. Sequenced input: peripheral blood. The clonotype comes from a human donor in a cohort sampled during active COVID-19. The chain carries TRBV6-5 and TRBJ1-1; 7 nucleotides align to TRBD1. The CDR3 DNA sequence: TGTGCCAGCAGAGCCGACAGGGCAAACACTGAAGCTTTCTTT. As protein: CASRADRANTEAFF.